A single sample is the source of the 21 T cell receptor beta chains below, sequenced in a study of blood T cell repertoires in COVID-19. This table comes from immunoSEQ multiplex PCR, and its TCRdb copy is limited to in-frame clones, with some not included. Among 120,000 to 150,000 clones listed, around 80% were seen once. Material: PBMCs or T cells enriched from blood (not recorded which). The receptors here all came from a woman aged 18-30 years who had been exposed to COVID-19.

This clone occurred a few times. This sequence joins TRBV30 and TRBJ1-1, with 7 nucleotides matching TRBD1. This CDR3 has 13 residues. Per germline, CDR1 GTSNPN and CDR2 SVGIG (reference sequence). J gave up 8 bases and V 2 bases, and 8 bases lay outside the gene matches. The CDR3 here is CAWSRGVDREAFF. DNA for the CDR3: TGTGCCTGGAGTCGAGGGGTGGACAGGGAAGCTTTCTTT.

In its sample, this clone was seen a few times. The chain recombines TRBV19 with TRBJ2-2, with TRBD2 matching 10 bases. Germline loops: CDR1 LNHDA, CDR2 SQIVND (reference sequence). J gave up 7 bases and V 7 bases, and 6 bases lay outside the gene matches. The CDR3 runs to 14 residues. In DNA form, the CDR3 reads TGTGCCAGTACGGGGACTAGCGTGGTCGGGGAGCTGTTTTTT. Its translation: CASTGTSVVGELFF.

This rearrangement joins TRBV5-1 to TRBJ2-5; 9 positions match TRBD2. The CDR3 length is 16 residues. The germline V gene has CDR1 SGHRS and CDR2 YFSETQ. The V segment lost 3 bases and the J segment 4 bases; nucleotides outside the gene matches: 10. The CDR3 loop is CASSSGHSGSGETQYF. In DNA form, the CDR3 reads TGCGCCAGCAGCTCCGGACATAGCGGGAGTGGAGAGACCCAGTACTTC. Full variable domain (rest looked up from reference TRBV5-1 and TRBJ2-5): KAGVTQTPRYLIKTRGQQVTLSCSPISGHRSVSWYQQTPGQGLQFLFEYFSETQRNKGNFPGRFSGRQFSNSRSEMNVSTLELGDSALYLCASSSGHSGSGETQYFGPGTRLLVL.

J is TRBJ1-1 and V is TRBV11-1, with D possibly being TRBD1 (6 bases). V was shortened by 7 bases and J by 7 bases, with 22 bases between the two germline ends. CDR3 length equals 15 residues. CDR1 and CDR2 from the germline V gene are SGHAT and FQDESV (reference sequence). CDR3 in amino acids: CASTDTRGGRDEAFF. DNA for the CDR3: TGTGCCAGCACCGATACCCGGGGGGGGCGAGATGAAGCTTTCTTT.

The genes are TRBV5-1 and TRBJ2-1, with 7 bases lining up with TRBD2. There are 14 residues in the CDR3. Germline CDR1 reads SGHRS; CDR2 reads YFSETQ. Losses at the gene ends were 2 bases for V and 6 bases for J; bases not matched to a gene: 5. For the CDR3, the DNA is TGCGCCAGCAGCTTACTTCCTAGCGGCAATGAGCAGTTCTTC. It translates to CASSLLPSGNEQFF. Looking up the rest from reference TRBV5-1 and TRBJ2-1 gives the full variable domain: KAGVTQTPRYLIKTRGQQVTLSCSPISGHRSVSWYQQTPGQGLQFLFEYFSETQRNKGNFPGRFSGRQFSNSRSEMNVSTLELGDSALYLCASSLLPSGNEQFFGPGTRLTVL.

This clone occurred a few times. V and J are TRBV28 and TRBJ2-1; 7 bases fit TRBD1. The germline V gene encodes CDR1 MDHEN and CDR2 SYDVKM. CDR3 length: 16 amino acids. Trimming at V came to 7 bases and at J to 0 bases, leaving 9 bases not matched to a gene. The DNA for the CDR3 is TGTGCCAGCACTGTATCAGGGGGAAGCTCCTACAATGAGCAGTTCTTC. Protein sequence: CASTVSGGSSYNEQFF. The full variable domain, rest sourced from reference TRBV28 and TRBJ2-1, is DVKVTQSSRYLVKRTGEKVFLECVQDMDHENMFWYRQDPGLGLRLIYFSYDVKMKEKGDIPEGYSVSREKKERFSLILESASTNQTSMYLCASTVSGGSSYNEQFFGPGTRLTVL.

The chain joins TRBV30 to TRBJ1-2; weak D call: TRBD1 (6 bases). V lost 0 bases, J lost 8 bases, and 13 bases lay in between. Germline lookup yields CDR1 GTSNPN and CDR2 SVGIG (reference sequence). This CDR3 spans 13 amino acids. As DNA, the CDR3 is TGTGCCTGGAGTGTACTTGGGGGGGGCGGCTACACCTTC. This codes for CAWSVLGGGGYTF.

This chain connects TRBV6-5 to TRBJ1-1, with TRBD1 as a possible D gene (5 bases). CDR3 length equals 13 residues. Trimming cost V 7 bases and J 5 bases, with 14 bases left between them. CDR1 and CDR2 (germline): MNHEY, SVGAGI. Here the CDR3 DNA reads TGTGCCAGCACCACGGGGGGTTGGACTGAAGCTTTCTTT. Encoded protein: CASTTGGWTEAFF.

This clone has a single count. The J gene is TRBJ1-2, the V gene TRBV3-1 (or the pseudogene TRBV3-2), with TRBD1 matching over 7 bases. The CDR3 runs 14 residues. Germline V gene lookup returns CDR1 LGHDT and CDR2 YNNKEL (reference sequence). The ends lost 2 bases at V and 3 bases at J; junction bases unmatched: 3. DNA of the CDR3: TGTGCCAGCAGCCAATCCGGGACAGACTATGGCTACACCTTC. Translated, it gives CASSQSGTDYGYTF.

This rearrangement joins TRBV5-5 to TRBJ1-2, with unresolved D. The ends were cut back, 3 bases at V and 8 bases at J, with 11 bases in the middle. Germline V CDR1 and CDR2: SGHKS, YYEKEE (reference sequence). This CDR3 has 12 amino acids. CDR3 nucleotides: TGTGCCAGCAGCTACAACAGTCGGGGCTACACCTTC. This sequence encodes CASSYNSRGYTF.

DNA of the CDR3: TGTGCCAGCAGCCAAGATATACTAGCGGGATCTGGCACAGATACGCAGTATTTT. Protein sequence: CASSQDILAGSGTDTQYF. The chain carries TRBV14 and TRBJ2-3; TRBD2 matches 10 bases. Germline lookup yields CDR1 SGHDN and CDR2 FVKESK. J gave up 1 base and V 0 bases, and 7 bases lay outside the gene matches. The CDR3 is 18 residues long. The entire variable domain, with the rest obtained from reference TRBV14 and TRBJ2-3, is as follows: EAGVTQFPSHSVIEKGQTVTLRCDPISGHDNLYWYRRVMGKEIKFLLHFVKESKQDESGMPNNRFLAERTGGTYSTLKVQPAELEDSGVYFCASSQDILAGSGTDTQYFGPGTRLTVL.

In DNA, the CDR3 is TGTGCCAGCAGTGACACCGGGACAGCCAAGGAGACCCAGTACTTC. It codes for CASSDTGTAKETQYF. The gene calls are TRBV25-1 and TRBJ2-5, with TRBD1 identical over 7 bases. Germline CDR1 and CDR2: MGHDK and SYGVNS. This CDR3 has 15 amino acids. V gave up 3 bases and J gave up 5 bases; unmatched junction bases: 9.

This clone was recorded a few times. The rearrangement links TRBV19 to TRBJ2-7; perhaps TRBD2 as D (5 bases). Germline CDR1 reads LNHDA; CDR2 reads SQIVND (reference sequence). CDR3 length: 14 residues. Trimming took off 3 bases at V and 1 base at J, with 10 bases between the two ends. CDR3 protein: CASSIPGRSYEQYF. The CDR3 coding sequence is TGTGCCAGTAGTATCCCGGGAAGATCCTACGAGCAGTACTTC.

This clone was seen only a few times. The CDR3 nucleotides read TGTGCCAGCAGCGTAGAGGCAGGGAGCAATCAGCCCCAGCATTTT. Protein sequence: CASSVEAGSNQPQHF. The chain recombines TRBV9 with TRBJ1-5; D is possibly TRBD1 (5 bases). V was pared by 0 bases and J by 1 base, with 8 bases between. Germline loops: CDR1 SGDLS, CDR2 YYNGEE. This CDR3 comprises 15 residues.

V is TRBV25-1 and J is TRBJ1-3; tentative D call: TRBD1 (5 bases). Per the germline V gene, CDR1 is MGHDK and CDR2 is SYGVNS. The CDR3 spans 16 residues. V was pared by 1 base and J by 8 bases, with 18 bases between. The CDR3 spells CASSESRGEGRDTIYF. CDR3 sequence (DNA): TGTGCCAGCAGTGAATCCCGAGGTGAAGGCAGGGACACCATATATTTT.

This clone was seen once. The CDR3 DNA reads as TGCGCCAGCAGCACCCGGAAGGACAGCCTACGAGAGCAGTACTTC. This sequence encodes CASSTRKDSLREQYF. This chain joins TRBV4-1 and TRBJ2-7, with a weak D call TRBD1 (6 bases). The CDR3 length is 15 residues. Trimming cost V 5 bases and J 7 bases, with 21 bases left between them. In germline, CDR1 is MGHRA, CDR2 YSYEKL.

V is TRBV7-9 and J is TRBJ1-2; 11 nucleotides agree with TRBD1. With V trimmed by 5 bases and J by 8 bases, 13 bases remained unmatched. Germline values: CDR1 SEHNR, CDR2 FQNEAQ (reference sequence). CDR3 length equals 16 residues. The CDR3, as DNA: TGTGCCAGCAGCCATGATGGGGACAGGGGGAGACTAGGCTACACCTTC. It is translated as CASSHDGDRGRLGYTF.

This clone appeared a single time. The genes are TRBV24-1 and TRBJ1-5, with D unclear. CDR1 and CDR2 (germline): KGHDR, SFDVKD. The CDR3 has 16 residues. The V gene lost 2 bases and the J gene lost 2 bases, with 12 bases spanning the gap. The CDR3 region is CATSDSSKSGNQPQHF. CDR3 in DNA: TGTGCCACCAGTGATTCTTCAAAGAGCGGCAATCAGCCCCAGCATTTT.

V is TRBV7-8 and J is TRBJ2-5, with 8 bases aligning to TRBD2. The CDR3 loop spans 16 amino acids. V was pared by 5 bases and J by 1 base, with 9 bases of the junction left unmatched. Germline loops: CDR1 SGHVS, CDR2 FQNEAQ. This CDR3 reads CASSPWGTRSQETQYF. The CDR3 bases are TGTGCCAGCAGCCCATGGGGGACTAGGAGCCAAGAGACCCAGTACTTC.

The rearrangement joins TRBV18 to TRBJ1-1; 10 bases are a match to TRBD1. With V trimmed by 5 bases and J by 5 bases, 5 bases remained unmatched. This CDR3 has 14 amino acids. Looked up from germline, CDR1 is KGHSH and CDR2 is LQKENI. CDR3: CASSSRDRGTEAFF. The CDR3 nucleotides read TGTGCCAGCTCATCCCGGGACAGGGGTACTGAAGCTTTCTTT.

This rearrangement joins TRBV28 to TRBJ1-6; no clear D gene. Germline assignment: CDR1 MDHEN and CDR2 SYDVKM. This CDR3 is 14 amino acids long. CDR3 nucleotide sequence: TGTCGCCGACGACCGGGTCATAACTTTTCACCCCTCCACTTT. Its translation: CRRRPGHNFSPLHF.